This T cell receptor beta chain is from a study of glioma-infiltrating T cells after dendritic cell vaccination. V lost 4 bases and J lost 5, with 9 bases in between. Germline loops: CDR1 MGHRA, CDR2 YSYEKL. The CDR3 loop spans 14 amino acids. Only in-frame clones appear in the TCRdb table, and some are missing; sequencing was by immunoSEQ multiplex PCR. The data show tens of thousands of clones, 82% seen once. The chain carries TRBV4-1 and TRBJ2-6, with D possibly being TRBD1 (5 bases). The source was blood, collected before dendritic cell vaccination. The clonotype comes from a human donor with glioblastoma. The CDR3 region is CASSPDSWANVLTF. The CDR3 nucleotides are TGCGCCAGCAGCCCCGACAGTTGGGCCAACGTCCTGACTTTC.